This T cell receptor beta chain came from a study of technical replicates of blood from a few donors. Germline CDR1 and CDR2: LGHNA and YSLEER. This CDR3 is 15 amino acids long. The V gene end was trimmed by 0 bases and the J gene end by 3 bases; junction bases not matched to a gene: 5. Generated by immunoSEQ multiplex PCR, the TCRdb table keeps only in-frame clones and is missing some. The sample consists of 55,000 to 85,000 clones, 95% to 97% of them appearing once. Sequencing input: T cells isolated from PBMCs. The V call is TRBV4-3, the J call TRBJ2-7, with TRBD1 matching 7 bases. The origin of this receptor is a human donor in good health. The CDR3 protein is CASSQEQTGNYEQYF. In DNA, the CDR3 is TGCGCCAGCAGCCAAGAGCAGACAGGGAACTACGAGCAGTACTTC.